The 11 T cell receptor beta chains given below trace back to one sample, sequenced in a study of blood T cell repertoires in COVID-19. The repertoire was sequenced with immunoSEQ multiplex PCR; TCRdb's copy has only in-frame clones and lacks some. The table lists about 250,000 clones, 80% to 85% of them singletons, with roughly 5.3% in the top ten. The sequenced material came from PBMCs or T cells enriched from blood (not recorded which). These TCRs come from a man aged 40-49 years who had been exposed to COVID-19.

This sequence joins TRBV7-9 and TRBJ2-7, with 7 bases that match TRBD1. The CDR3 totals 14 residues. Unmatched junction bases numbered 8, after V lost 5 bases and J lost 4 bases. The V gene's germline CDR1 is SEHNR and CDR2 FQNEAQ (reference sequence). The CDR3 sequence: CASSITGTAYEQYF. The CDR3 DNA sequence: TGTGCCAGCAGCATAACCGGGACAGCTTACGAGCAGTACTTC.

Written as DNA, the CDR3 is TGTGCCAGCAGTGACTCCCCCTACGAGCAGTACTTC. It translates to CASSDSPYEQYF. The chain carries TRBV2 and TRBJ2-7, with D hard to call. Germline V gene data show CDR1 as SNHLY and CDR2 as FYNNEI. Trimming stripped 3 bases from V and 2 bases from J, with 5 bases between. This CDR3 contains 12 residues.

This chain joins TRBV3-1 (or the pseudogene TRBV3-2) and TRBJ2-7, with 11 bases lining up with TRBD2. Looked up from germline, CDR1 is LGHDT and CDR2 is YNNKEL (reference sequence). Unmatched junction bases numbered 7, after V lost 4 bases and J lost 2 bases. CDR3 length: 16 amino acids. CDR3 nucleotide sequence: TGTGCCAGCAGCCCAGGGACTAGCGGTCTTACCTACGAGCAGTACTTC. Translated: CASSPGTSGLTYEQYF.

The J gene is TRBJ1-6, the V gene TRBV21-1. TRBV21-1 counts as a pseudogene. This CDR3 is 13 amino acids long. The CDR3 region has the DNA TGTGCCAGCAGCAAGGGGGGGTACTCACCCCTCCACTTT. It specifies CASSKGGYSPLHF.

The chain links TRBV19 to TRBJ2-1; 8 nucleotides align to TRBD2. V was clipped by 5 bases and J by 6 bases; unmatched bases: 6. The CDR3 is made up of 14 amino acids. The germline V gene encodes CDR1 LNHDA and CDR2 SQIVND (reference sequence). CDR3 sequence reads: CASSLVAGFNEQFF. CDR3 DNA: TGTGCCAGTAGTCTTGTAGCGGGATTCAATGAGCAGTTCTTC.

The chain carries TRBV11-2 and TRBJ2-3; 8 bases are a match to TRBD2. Per the germline V gene, CDR1 is SGHAT and CDR2 is FQNNGV. The V segment lost 7 bases and the J segment 7 bases; nucleotides outside the gene matches: 16. There are 16 residues in the CDR3. The CDR3 coding sequence is TGTGCCAGCAATTCGAAGGGGGGGCTAGCGGGTTATACGCAGTATTTT. Protein product: CASNSKGGLAGYTQYF.

The J gene is TRBJ2-2, the V gene TRBV5-1; TRBD1 matches 7 bases. The CDR3 is 15 amino acids. Trimming removed 4 bases from V and 7 bases from J; junction bases left unmatched: 10. CDR1 is SGHRS, CDR2 YFSETQ, per germline. CDR3 sequence (DNA): TGCGCCAGCAGCGTAATAAGACAGGGCTACGGGGAGCTGTTTTTT. Translating it yields CASSVIRQGYGELFF.

The rearrangement uses TRBV7-3 and TRBJ2-2; D might be TRBD1 (7 bases). Trimming removed 4 bases at V and 5 bases at J, with 14 bases between. Germline CDR1 reads SGHTA; CDR2 reads FQGTGA. The CDR3 length is 15 residues. The CDR3 bases are TGTGCCAGCAGCTATTCGACAGGGAGGACCGGGGAGCTGTTTTTT. It encodes CASSYSTGRTGELFF.

This CDR3 is CARSLKDSEYGYTF. CDR3 in DNA: TGTGCCAGAAGCCTGAAGGACAGCGAGTATGGCTACACCTTC. The chain employs TRBV5-3 and TRBJ1-2, with D possibly matching TRBD1 (6 bases). TRBV5-3 has ORF status, its function being uncertain. Trimming pared 4 bases from V and 5 bases from J, leaving 15 bases between. This CDR3 comprises 14 residues.

The chain's CDR3 is CAISPGGNTGELFF. CDR3 DNA: TGTGCCATCAGCCCAGGGGGAAACACCGGGGAGCTGTTTTTT. The chain recombines TRBV10-3 with TRBJ2-2, with TRBD1 matching 7 bases. Losses at the gene ends were 6 bases for V and 2 bases for J; bases not matched to a gene: 3. The CDR3 covers 14 residues. Germline values: CDR1 ENHRY, CDR2 SYGVKD.

The chain joins TRBV5-4 to TRBJ1-3; D is possibly TRBD1 (6 bases). There are 14 residues in the CDR3. Trimming left V 4 bases short and J 3 bases short, with 11 bases between. Germline-derived CDR1 and CDR2 are SGHNT and YYREEE (reference sequence). The CDR3 DNA is TGTGCCAGCAGCGGGGGGGGCTTTGGAAACACCATATATTTT. Encoded protein: CASSGGGFGNTIYF.